This T cell receptor (beta chain) was captured by sequencing in a study of post-analysis software for immune sequencing data. Study results and caveats: There was significantly lower normalized Chao1 diversity in multiple sclerosis patients than in controls. Four to six TRBV segments were more frequent in patients than controls; TRBV5-6, TRBV5-1 and TRBV20-1 belonged to this group.

For this clonotype: What it recognizes is unknown.

The TCR beta cDNA libraries contained unique molecular identifiers. TCRdb used MiXCR to reprocess the PCR reads, holding one entry per CDR3 protein. The sample holds about 680,000 distinct CDR3 sequences, 59% seen once. This CDR3 has 14 residues. V was pared by 3 bases and J by 4 bases, with 7 bases of the junction left unmatched. Looked up from germline, CDR1 is DFQATT and CDR2 is SNEGSKA (reference sequence). The source of this sequence is a girl aged 2-10 years with multiple sclerosis. Input material: blood. The V call is TRBV20-1, the J call TRBJ2-7, with TRBD1 matching over 9 bases. The CDR3 DNA reads as TGCAGTGCTAGGGCACAGGGGGCGGGGTACGAGCAGTACTTC. It specifies CSARAQGAGYEQYF.